This section outlines one T cell receptor (beta chain) sequence together with its context. Antigen unknown. A second PCR of 7 to 11 cycles used a sample-barcoded 5' primer and a J-beta primer mix. Each cDNA molecule was tagged by a template-switch adaptor that had 12 random nucleotides. One entry per CDR3 protein results from TCRdb running MiXCR on the 5' RACE reads. The table has more than 800,000 distinct CDR3 sequences, around 26% seen once. CDR1 and CDR2 (germline): MDHEN, SYDVKM. The CDR3 loop spans 15 amino acids. V lost 5 bases and J lost 2, with 13 bases in between. The sample originates from a study of blood T cells in healthy people across ages. Findings of the study overall: Significant beta diversity loss was already apparent by age around 36, declining roughly linearly. Unsorted PBMCs blocked a conclusive comparison of naive and antigen-experienced cells.

The donors, healthy Caucasians from Russia, were aged 6 to 90. The sequencing sample was made of blood. The TCR sequence derives from a woman at least 80 years old in good health. This sequence joins TRBV28 and TRBJ1-5; TRBD1 is a possible D gene (6 bases). The CDR3 sequence: CASSLRGGRNQPQHF. CDR3 DNA sequence: TGTGCCAGCAGTCTACGGGGGGGCCGCAATCAGCCCCAGCATTTT.